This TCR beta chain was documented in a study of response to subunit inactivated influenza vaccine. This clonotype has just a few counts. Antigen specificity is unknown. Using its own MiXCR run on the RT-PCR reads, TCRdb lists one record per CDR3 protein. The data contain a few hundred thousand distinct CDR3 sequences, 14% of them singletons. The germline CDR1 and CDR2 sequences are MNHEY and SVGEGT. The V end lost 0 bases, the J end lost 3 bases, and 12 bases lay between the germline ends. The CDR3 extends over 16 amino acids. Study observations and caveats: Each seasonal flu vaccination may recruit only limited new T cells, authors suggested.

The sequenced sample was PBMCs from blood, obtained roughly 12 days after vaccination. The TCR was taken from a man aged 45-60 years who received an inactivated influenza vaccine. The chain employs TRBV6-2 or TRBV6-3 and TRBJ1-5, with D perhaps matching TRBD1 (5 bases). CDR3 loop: CASSYSEGEVNQPQHF. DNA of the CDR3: TGTGCCAGCAGTTACTCAGAAGGGGAGGTCAATCAGCCCCAGCATTTT.